These 8 T cell receptor beta chains were sequenced from one sample in a study of T cell clonotyping in hematopoietic cell transplantation. Data came from immunoSEQ multiplex PCR; TCRdb stores just in-frame clones and leaves some out. The sample carries nearly 70,000 clones, just under 95% recorded once. Sequencing input: peripheral blood mononuclear cells. The receptors were gathered from a man aged 45 to 65 in good health. Some clones in this sample may be carry-over from other donors' samples.

The gene calls are TRBV10-3 and TRBJ2-7; the D is unclear. The CDR3 contains 12 residues. V was pared by 10 bases and J by 4 bases, with 14 bases between. Germline V gene sequence: CDR1 ENHRY, CDR2 SYGVKD. The CDR3, as DNA: TGTGCCAGCAATAGACACCCGTACGAGCAGTACTTC. Amino acid sequence: CASNRHPYEQYF.

This rearrangement joins TRBV7-9 to TRBJ2-4; D gene ambiguous. CDR3 size: 12 residues. Germline loops: CDR1 SEHNR, CDR2 FQNEAQ (reference sequence). V lost 4 bases to trimming and J lost 6 bases, with 7 bases between them. CDR3 nucleotide sequence: TGTGCCAGCAGCTCTGATCTAAACATTCAGTACTTC. Translation gives CASSSDLNIQYF.

This rearrangement joins TRBV4-1 to TRBJ2-7; 11 nucleotides match TRBD2. This CDR3 is built from 17 residues. Per the germline V gene, CDR1 is MGHRA and CDR2 is YSYEKL. Losses at the gene ends were 4 bases for V and 3 bases for J; bases not matched to a gene: 11. CDR3 region: CASSPLLAGARHYEQYF. CDR3 coding DNA: TGCGCCAGCAGCCCTTTACTAGCGGGGGCTCGACACTACGAGCAGTACTTC.

The chain carries TRBV2 and TRBJ2-2; D may correspond to TRBD1 or TRBD2 (5 bases each). V lost 7 bases, J lost 4 bases, and 13 bases lay in between. Germline V gene data show CDR1 as SNHLY and CDR2 as FYNNEI. This CDR3 has 14 amino acids. In DNA form, the CDR3 reads TGTGCCAGCACGGGCAGAGGGGTCACCGGGGAGCTGTTTTTT. Its translation is CASTGRGVTGELFF.

The rearrangement uses TRBV27 and TRBJ1-1, with a tentative D call TRBD1 (5 bases). The germline V gene encodes CDR1 MNHEY and CDR2 SMNVEV (reference sequence). The CDR3 spans 12 residues. Trimming removed 3 bases at V and 6 bases at J, with 8 bases between. The CDR3 region is CASSFRGAEAFF. The CDR3 DNA reads as TGTGCCAGCAGTTTCCGGGGGGCTGAAGCTTTCTTT.

The rearrangement joins TRBV9 to TRBJ2-5; no definite D call. Trimming removed 3 bases at V and 5 bases at J, with 11 bases between. There are 13 residues in the CDR3. Per the germline V gene, CDR1 is SGDLS and CDR2 is YYNGEE. CDR3 residues: CASSAGAMETQYF. The CDR3 nucleotides are TGTGCCAGCAGCGCCGGAGCGATGGAGACCCAGTACTTC.

The chain joins TRBV30 to TRBJ2-3; D uncertain. Trimming removed 5 bases at V and 6 bases at J, with 15 bases between. Germline values: CDR1 GTSNPN, CDR2 SVGIG (reference sequence). There are 13 residues in the CDR3. The CDR3 region is CAWAWLLFDTQYF. CDR3 DNA: TGTGCCTGGGCCTGGTTGTTGTTTGATACGCAGTATTTT.

The chain combines TRBV4-2 with TRBJ2-7; 10 nucleotides match TRBD1. The V and J ends lost 0 bases and 3 bases, in that order; junction bases with no gene match: 2. Germline assignment: CDR1 LGHNA and CDR2 YNFKEQ. CDR3 length: 15 residues. DNA for the CDR3: TGTGCCAGCAGCCAAGATTGGGACAGGGGCTACGAGCAGTACTTC. Translation: CASSQDWDRGYEQYF.